A single sample is the source of the 16 T cell receptor beta chains below, sequenced in a study of read filtering for tumor transcriptome and immune sequencing. The library was built from about 400 ng RNA with molecular barcoded adaptors for alpha/delta and beta/gamma chains. Via MiXCR, TCRdb re-called the reads, giving one row per CDR3 protein. The data contain roughly 68,000 distinct CDR3 sequences, approximately 15% of them singletons. Material for sequencing was a population of CD138-negative cells sorted from bone marrow. The receptors originated from a donor at least 40 years old with multiple myeloma.

The table lists this clonotype with a few counts. A much larger clonotype is one base distant, so this may be a read error. CDR3 nucleotide sequence: TGTGCCTGGAGTGTCTGTGGCACTGAAGCTTTCTTT. This sequence encodes CAWSVCGTEAFF. This sequence joins TRBV30 and TRBJ1-1; D is uncertain. The germline V and J ends were trimmed by 0 bases and 4 bases, with 6 bases remaining between them. Germline V gene lookup returns CDR1 GTSNPN and CDR2 SVGIG (reference sequence). The CDR3 contains 12 residues. The full variable domain, rest sourced from reference TRBV30 and TRBJ1-1, is SQTIHQWPATLVQPVGSPLSLECTVEGTSNPNLYWYRQAAGRGLQLLFYSVGIGQISSEVPQNLSASRPQDRQFILSSKKLLLSDSGFYLCAWSVCGTEAFFGQGTRLTVV.

Of note for this clonotype: A much larger clone sits a single nucleotide away, making a read error possible. This chain joins TRBV6-5 and TRBJ2-5, with D perhaps matching TRBD1 (5 bases). Trimming took off 11 bases at V and 3 bases at J, with 10 bases between the two ends. Per the germline V gene, CDR1 is MNHEY and CDR2 is SVGAGI. The CDR3 has 11 residues. CDR3 region: CASQGKETQYF. The DNA of the CDR3 is TGTGCCTCCCAGGGAAAAGAGACCCAGTACTTC.

Of note for this clonotype: Given a much more abundant clone one base away, this may be a read error. V is TRBV7-2 and J is TRBJ2-3; 9 bases line up with TRBD2. Per germline, CDR1 SGHTA and CDR2 FQGNSA. The junction had 5 bases not matched to a gene; V was cut back by 2 bases and J by 5 bases. The CDR3 covers 15 residues. In DNA, the CDR3 is TGTGCCAGCAGCTTACGGGCAGCGGGAGGAGATACGCAGTATTTT. It is translated as CASSLRAAGGDTQYF.

This clonotype appeared many times. CDR3 residues: CASSFDASPGANVLTF. The DNA of the CDR3 is TGTGCCAGCAGCTTTGATGCGTCACCTGGGGCCAACGTCCTGACTTTC. The V call is TRBV7-3, the J call TRBJ2-6; D not certain. Germline V CDR1 and CDR2: SGHTA, FQGTGA. The CDR3 runs to 16 residues. With 3 bases removed from V and 2 bases from J, the gap between germline ends came to 11 bases.

This clonotype was observed at least ten times. This sequence joins TRBV20-1 and TRBJ1-5; TRBD1 matches 12 bases. Losses at the gene ends were 5 bases for V and 1 base for J; bases not matched to a gene: 9. Germline loops: CDR1 DFQATT, CDR2 SNEGSKA (reference sequence). The CDR3 has 17 amino acids. CDR3 sequence reads: CSARGTGGQGSNQPQHF. For the CDR3, the DNA is TGCAGTGCTCGTGGGACAGGGGGCCAGGGAAGCAATCAGCCCCAGCATTTT.

This clonotype came up many times. V gene TRBV3-1 combines with J gene TRBJ2-7; 12 bases fit TRBD2. Germline V gene data show CDR1 as LGHDT and CDR2 as YNNKEL (reference sequence). The CDR3 length is 15 residues. The ends lost 4 bases at V and 7 bases at J; junction bases unmatched: 8. The CDR3 protein is CASSPALAGGWEQYF. The CDR3 coding sequence is TGTGCCAGCAGCCCAGCACTAGCGGGAGGCTGGGAGCAGTACTTC.

The chain carries TRBV2 and TRBJ2-1, with 14 nucleotides matching TRBD2. The J segment lost 8 bases and the V segment lost 4 bases, leaving 16 bases of the junction unmatched. Germline CDR1 is SNHLY and CDR2 is FYNNEI. The length of the CDR3 is 19 residues. The CDR3 DNA is TGTGCCAGCAGTGGCCGGGACAGGGTGACTAGCGGGAGGGCCTATGAGCAGTTCTTC. Protein sequence: CASSGRDRVTSGRAYEQFF.

This clonotype was counted many times. V and J are TRBV7-9 and TRBJ2-3; 8 bases match TRBD1. The junction had 3 bases not matched to a gene; V was cut back by 1 base and J by 6 bases. Germline CDR1 reads SEHNR; CDR2 reads FQNEAQ (reference sequence). This CDR3 region has 14 residues. The CDR3 sequence is CASSLVQGEDTQYF. The CDR3, as DNA: TGTGCCAGCAGCTTAGTACAGGGGGAGGATACGCAGTATTTT.

This clonotype has only a few counts. A read error may be the cause here, since a much bigger clone is one base away. The chain carries TRBV20-1 and TRBJ2-3; 13 bases match TRBD2. Trimming at V came to 1 base and at J to 4 bases, leaving 8 bases not matched to a gene. The CDR3 totals 17 residues. CDR1 is DFQATT and CDR2 is SNEGSKA in the germline V gene (reference sequence). The CDR3 DNA reads TGCAGTGCTAGAGGCCAGTGGACTAGCGGGAGTGCAGATACGCAGTATTTT. Translated, it gives CSARGQWTSGSADTQYF.

Many counts were recorded for this clonotype. The gene calls are TRBV9 and TRBJ2-1; tentative D call: TRBD2 (5 bases). Trimming took off 0 bases at V and 4 bases at J, with 17 bases between the two ends. The CDR3 sequence is 17 residues long. Germline CDR1 and CDR2: SGDLS and YYNGEE. CDR3 protein: CASSVELGNPPYNEQFF. CDR3 DNA: TGTGCCAGCAGCGTAGAACTAGGAAATCCACCTTACAATGAGCAGTTCTTC. Supplemented by reference TRBV9 and TRBJ2-1, the full variable domain reads DSGVTQTPKHLITATGQRVTLRCSPRSGDLSVYWYQQSLDQGLQFLIQYYNGEERAKGNILERFSAQQFPDLHSELNLSSLELGDSALYFCASSVELGNPPYNEQFFGPGTRLTVL.

This clonotype was detected many times. The chain has TRBV20-1 and TRBJ2-7; no clear D. Between the trimmed V and J ends, which lost 6 bases and 0 bases, there was a span of 15 bases. The germline gives CDR1 DFQATT, CDR2 SNEGSKA (reference sequence). This CDR3 comprises 14 residues. In DNA form, the CDR3 reads TGCAGTGCAAACACTGACTCACGCTCCTACGAGCAGTACTTC. Its protein product is CSANTDSRSYEQYF.

This clonotype came up a few times. The chain combines TRBV2 with TRBJ2-2, with TRBD2 identical over 8 bases. CDR1 and CDR2 (germline): SNHLY, FYNNEI. The CDR3 has 15 amino acids. The J segment lost 1 base and the V segment lost 6 bases, leaving 4 bases of the junction unmatched. DNA for the CDR3: TGTGCCAGCAGCGCCACTAGCGGGAACACCGGGGAGCTGTTTTTT. Amino acids: CASSATSGNTGELFF.

This clonotype has more than one count but fewer than ten. It may be a read error: a sequence one base away is much more abundant. The V gene is TRBV20-1, the J gene TRBJ1-5; possible D gene TRBD1, 6 bases. The CDR3 runs to 16 residues. The germline V gene encodes CDR1 DFQATT and CDR2 SNEGSKA (reference sequence). V was pared by 6 bases and J by 0 bases, with 18 bases between. The CDR3 coding sequence is TGCAGTGCACCCGAGGAACAGGGAGATAGCAATCAGCCCCAGCATTTT. Its translation is CSAPEEQGDSNQPQHF.

This clonotype appeared many times. V is TRBV4-3 and J is TRBJ1-2; 7 bases agree with TRBD1. In germline, CDR1 is LGHNA, CDR2 YSLEER. The V and J ends lost 1 base and 5 bases, in that order; junction bases with no gene match: 10. This CDR3 has 16 amino acids. CDR3 sequence: CASSQVGTAQAYGYTF. CDR3 sequence (DNA): TGCGCCAGCAGCCAAGTCGGGACAGCCCAGGCGTATGGCTACACCTTC.

In nucleotides, the CDR3 is TGCGCCAGCAGCTTTGGGACAAACGAGCAGTACTTC. This encodes CASSFGTNEQYF. The rearrangement uses TRBV5-1 and TRBJ2-7; the D gene is possibly TRBD1 (6 bases). The V and J ends lost 2 bases and 5 bases respectively, with 8 bases between them. Germline V gives CDR1 SGHRS, CDR2 YFSETQ. The CDR3 extends over 12 amino acids.

This clonotype was seen many times. The gene calls are TRBV20-1 and TRBJ1-4; D is ambiguous. The CDR3 is 15 amino acids. Trimming cost V 1 base and J 8 bases, with 17 bases left between them. Germline lookup yields CDR1 DFQATT and CDR2 SNEGSKA (reference sequence). The CDR3 spells CSARVEVRKGEKLFF. CDR3 DNA sequence: TGCAGTGCTAGAGTCGAAGTGAGAAAAGGAGAAAAACTGTTTTTT.